These 8 T cell receptor beta chains were sequenced from one sample in a study of post-analysis software for immune sequencing data. For these TCRs, the target antigens are not known. Unique molecular identifiers tagged the TCR beta cDNA libraries. TCRdb re-derived calls from the PCR reads in MiXCR, one entry per CDR3 protein. The sample has approximately 730,000 distinct CDR3 sequences; about 32% are singletons. Study-level findings and limits: There were four or five TRBV segments more frequent in patients than controls, and TRBV5-6, TRBV5-1 and TRBV20-1 were among them.

The sample was blood. Source of these receptors: a girl aged 10 to 17 with multiple sclerosis.

The chain uses TRBV6-2 or TRBV6-3 and TRBJ2-7; tentative D call: TRBD2 (5 bases). Trimming left V 2 bases short and J 2 bases short, with 13 bases between. CDR3 length: 15 residues. Per the germline V gene, CDR1 is MNHEY and CDR2 is SVGEGT. In DNA, the CDR3 is TGTGCCAGCAGTTACCCCCGGCCAGCGGCCTACGAGCAGTACTTC. It is translated as CASSYPRPAAYEQYF.

This clonotype came up many times. The chain recombines TRBV29-1 with TRBJ2-7; TRBD1 agrees at 9 bases. Per germline, CDR1 SQVTM and CDR2 ANQGSEA. The CDR3 runs to 15 residues. V shed 3 bases and J 1 base; nucleotides not matched to a gene: 7. The CDR3 is CSVEGTGTGSYEQYF. In nucleotides, the CDR3 is TGCAGCGTTGAGGGTACCGGGACAGGGTCCTACGAGCAGTACTTC.

The J gene is TRBJ2-1, the V gene TRBV28, with D tentatively TRBD1 or TRBD2 (5 bases each). Germline V gene lookup returns CDR1 MDHEN and CDR2 SYDVKM. The CDR3 covers 16 residues. V lost 2 bases and J 6 bases, leaving 17 bases between the germline ends. CDR3 loop: CASSLGDPMLSNEQFF. For the CDR3, the DNA is TGTGCCAGCAGTTTAGGGGACCCCATGTTGAGCAATGAGCAGTTCTTC.

V and J are TRBV7-9 and TRBJ1-2; 10 positions match TRBD1. The ends lost 6 bases at V and 8 bases at J; junction bases unmatched: 18. The germline gives CDR1 SEHNR, CDR2 FQNEAQ (reference sequence). This CDR3 contains 17 residues. Written as DNA, the CDR3 is TGTGCCAGCAGATCCCCGGGGACAGGGGAGGTTTTCTCCGGCTACACCTTC. This encodes CASRSPGTGEVFSGYTF.

This clonotype came up a few times. The genes are TRBV29-1 and TRBJ1-1; weak D call: TRBD1 (5 bases). The V gene's germline CDR1 is SQVTM and CDR2 ANQGSEA. V lost 7 bases and J 1 base, leaving 16 bases between the germline ends. This CDR3 has 14 amino acids. DNA for the CDR3: TGCAGCGCGCGCAGGGAGCTGGGGAACACTGAAGCTTTCTTT. Its translation is CSARRELGNTEAFF. The full variable domain, rest sourced from reference TRBV29-1 and TRBJ1-1, is SAVISQKPSRDICQRGTSLTIQCQVDSQVTMMFWYRQQPGQSLTLIATANQGSEATYESGFVIDKFPISRPNLTFSTLTVSNMSPEDSSIYLCSARRELGNTEAFFGQGTRLTVV.

The rearrangement joins TRBV20-1 to TRBJ2-3, with 10 bases lining up with TRBD2. This CDR3 contains 15 residues. Germline CDR1 reads DFQATT; CDR2 reads SNEGSKA (reference sequence). Losses at the gene ends were 2 bases for V and 1 base for J; bases not matched to a gene: 3. CDR3 bases: TGCAGTGCTAGACCCGGGACTAGCGGCACAGATACGCAGTATTTT. Its translation is CSARPGTSGTDTQYF.

The rearrangement uses TRBV5-1 and TRBJ2-5; TRBD1 aligns across 10 bases. Losses at the gene ends were 4 bases for V and 5 bases for J; bases not matched to a gene: 8. The germline V gene encodes CDR1 SGHRS and CDR2 YFSETQ. This CDR3 has 15 amino acids. The CDR3 protein is CASSKRTGGDETQYF. Written as DNA, the CDR3 is TGCGCCAGCAGCAAGCGGACAGGGGGTGACGAGACCCAGTACTTC.

The CDR3 is CSARDSAREGGETQYF. The CDR3 DNA is TGCAGTGCTAGGGATTCCGCCCGGGAAGGGGGAGAGACCCAGTACTTC. The chain uses TRBV20-1 and TRBJ2-5; possibly TRBD1 for D (6 bases). With 3 bases removed from V and 4 bases from J, the gap between germline ends came to 21 bases. Germline assignment: CDR1 DFQATT and CDR2 SNEGSKA (reference sequence). CDR3 size: 16 residues.